What follows are 23 T cell receptor beta chains derived from one specimen sequenced in a study of cytomegalovirus exposure and HLA in healthy donors. Clones were sequenced by immunoSEQ multiplex PCR, and TCRdb holds only the in-frame ones, with some missing. The sample gives about 50,000 clones, around nine tenths of which show up once; more than 0.95% is in the top ten. The sequencing input was PBMCs. All receptors derive from a man aged 18-30 years in good health and CMV-seronegative.

Note on this clone: The junction and the germline gene differ at one end; a read error may be behind it. This chain connects TRBV5-8 to TRBJ2-4, with 8 positions matching TRBD2. The germline V gene encodes CDR1 SGHTS and CDR2 YDEGEE. The CDR3 is 11 amino acids. CDR3 loop: CASSSGGRGNF. As DNA, the CDR3 is TGTGCCAGCAGCTCGGGAGGGCGGGGGAACTTC.

The J gene is TRBJ2-5, the V gene TRBV4-3; D perhaps matches TRBD1 (6 bases). The CDR3 sequence is 15 residues long. V gave up 0 bases and J gave up 7 bases, with 15 bases separating them. From germline, CDR1 is LGHNA and CDR2 YSLEER. The CDR3 DNA sequence: TGCGCCAGCAGCCAAGATTTGAGACAGGCGGTGACCCAGTACTTC. Translating gives CASSQDLRQAVTQYF.

The rearrangement joins TRBV25-1 to TRBJ2-7; the D gene is possibly TRBD2 (5 bases). V dropped 5 bases and J dropped 3 bases, with 14 bases sitting between them. Germline loops: CDR1 MGHDK, CDR2 SYGVNS. The CDR3 covers 14 residues. CDR3 nucleotide sequence: TGTGCCAGCAGTAGCTCTAGCAGCGGCTACGAGCAGTACTTC. Translation gives CASSSSSSGYEQYF.

The rearrangement uses TRBV29-1 and TRBJ2-7, with D possibly being TRBD1 (6 bases). Per the germline V gene, CDR1 is SQVTM and CDR2 is ANQGSEA. V lost 7 bases, J lost 6 bases, and 16 bases lay in between. The CDR3 consists of 12 residues. This CDR3 reads CSAARGSGEQYF. The CDR3 nucleotides are TGCAGCGCCGCCAGGGGCTCTGGCGAGCAGTACTTC.

The V call is TRBV28, the J call TRBJ2-2; TRBD2 matches 7 bases. The CDR3 consists of 17 residues. J was trimmed by 2 bases and V by 0 bases; bases with no gene match: 6. Germline V gene data show CDR1 as MDHEN and CDR2 as SYDVKM. In DNA form, the CDR3 reads TGTGCCAGCAGTTTATGCCGGGGACTATCTAACACCGGGGAGCTGTTTTTT. The encoded protein is CASSLCRGLSNTGELFF.

The chain has TRBV25-1 and TRBJ2-1, with 7 positions matching TRBD2. CDR1 is MGHDK, CDR2 SYGVNS, per germline. The CDR3 loop spans 15 amino acids. V dropped 2 bases and J dropped 5; count of bases not matched to a gene: 6. The CDR3 here is CASSEGAGVHNEQFF. CDR3 nucleotides: TGTGCCAGCAGTGAAGGGGCGGGAGTACACAATGAGCAGTTCTTC.

The chain couples TRBV28 to TRBJ2-7; D is perhaps TRBD1 (5 bases). The ends were cut back, 4 bases at V and 2 bases at J, with 12 bases in the middle. Germline V CDR1 and CDR2: MDHEN, SYDVKM. The CDR3 totals 14 residues. The CDR3 sequence is CASSWGGNPYEQYF. CDR3 nucleotide sequence: TGTGCCAGCAGTTGGGGCGGTAACCCCTACGAGCAGTACTTC.

The count of this clone is one. The rearrangement uses TRBV4-3 and TRBJ2-1, with TRBD2 as a possible D gene (7 bases). Between the trimmed V and J ends, which lost 1 base and 9 bases, there was a span of 19 bases. CDR3 length: 16 residues. Germline V gene data show CDR1 as LGHNA and CDR2 as YSLEER. CDR3 bases: TGCGCCAGCAGCCAAGTTCGTGAGGGGGGGTTGGGTGAGCAGTTCTTC. Its protein product is CASSQVREGGLGEQFF.

The chain is built from TRBV18 and TRBJ2-1, with D perhaps matching TRBD1 (6 bases). The CDR3 is 14 amino acids. Germline CDR1 KGHSH, CDR2 LQKENI. Between the trimmed V and J ends, which lost 1 base and 4 bases, there was a span of 8 bases. CDR3 coding DNA: TGTGCCAGCTCACCACTGGACAGTTACAATGAGCAGTTCTTC. Amino acid sequence: CASSPLDSYNEQFF.

The chain recombines TRBV11-2 with TRBJ1-1; D is unclear. This CDR3 contains 12 residues. From germline, CDR1 is SGHAT and CDR2 FQNNGV. V was trimmed by 5 bases and J by 1 base, leaving 5 bases between them. This chain's CDR3 is CASSHGNTEAFF. CDR3 coding DNA: TGTGCCAGCAGCCACGGGAACACTGAAGCTTTCTTT.

The chain joins TRBV5-1 to TRBJ2-2; possible D gene TRBD1, 5 bases. The CDR3 is 17 residues long. Trimming removed 1 base at V and 0 bases at J, with 13 bases between. Germline V lookup: CDR1 SGHRS, CDR2 YFSETQ. Written as DNA, the CDR3 is TGCGCCAGCAGCTTGAGCCCAAGGGGTACGAACACCGGGGAGCTGTTTTTT. It yields the protein CASSLSPRGTNTGELFF.

The chain has TRBV27 and TRBJ2-3, with a weak D call TRBD1 (5 bases). The V gene lost 8 bases and the J gene lost 4 bases, with 22 bases spanning the gap. CDR3 size: 16 residues. Germline-derived CDR1 and CDR2 are MNHEY and SMNVEV (reference sequence). In DNA form, the CDR3 reads TGTGCCAGCCGTCCACCGTGGGGTGGGGCGGCAGATACGCAGTATTTT. Translated: CASRPPWGGAADTQYF.

The V and J genes are TRBV28 and TRBJ2-1, with 8 nucleotides matching TRBD2. This CDR3 region has 18 residues. The germline V gene encodes CDR1 MDHEN and CDR2 SYDVKM. V lost 5 bases to trimming and J lost 1 base; unmatched junction nucleotides: 13. The CDR3 region is CASSTLVRREVSYNEQFF. CDR3 coding DNA: TGTGCCAGCAGTACCCTTGTAAGGCGGGAGGTATCCTACAATGAGCAGTTCTTC.

V is TRBV9 and J is TRBJ2-1; 7 positions agree with TRBD2. This CDR3 has 17 residues. CDR1 SGDLS and CDR2 YYNGEE come from the germline V gene. Trimming removed 4 bases from V and 0 bases from J; junction bases left unmatched: 10. The CDR3 reads CASSPRLAKNSYNEQFF. Here the CDR3 DNA reads TGTGCCAGCAGCCCCAGACTAGCCAAAAACTCCTACAATGAGCAGTTCTTC.

The gene calls are TRBV7-2 and TRBJ2-2; 7 bases map to TRBD1. Per the germline V gene, CDR1 is SGHTA and CDR2 is FQGNSA. The trim removed 6 bases at V and 0 bases at J, leaving 4 bases unmatched. CDR3 length: 15 amino acids. The CDR3 region is CASSQTGTNTGELFF. CDR3 DNA: TGTGCCAGCAGTCAGACAGGGACGAACACCGGGGAGCTGTTTTTT.

This clone was seen a single time. The J gene is TRBJ2-2, the V gene TRBV7-2; 11 nucleotides agree with TRBD1. This CDR3 contains 18 residues. V gave up 6 bases and J gave up 2 bases; unmatched junction bases: 11. The germline V gene encodes CDR1 SGHTA and CDR2 FQGNSA. CDR3 coding DNA: TGTGCCAGCAGAACCGACGGACAGGGGGCGGTAAACACCGGGGAGCTGTTTTTT. As protein: CASRTDGQGAVNTGELFF.

The chain employs TRBV28 and TRBJ2-5; D uncertain. The CDR3 length is 14 residues. The V gene's germline CDR1 is MDHEN and CDR2 SYDVKM. The ends were cut back, 3 bases at V and 3 bases at J, with 11 bases in the middle. CDR3 DNA sequence: TGTGCCAGCAGTTTCCCTGCCGGTGAAGAGACCCAGTACTTC. Translated, it gives CASSFPAGEETQYF.

This clone showed up just once. The J gene is TRBJ2-7, the V gene TRBV15, with 7 bases that match TRBD1. J lost 2 bases, V lost 4 bases, and 5 bases had no gene match. The germline CDR1 and CDR2 sequences are LNHNV and YYDKDF (reference sequence). This CDR3 region has 14 residues. CDR3: CATSTGDSTYEQYF. Here the CDR3 DNA reads TGTGCCACCAGCACCGGGGACAGCACCTACGAGCAGTACTTC.

Points on this clone: At one boundary the junction diverges from the germline segment, which might be a read error. Other DNA sequences in this sample translate to the same CDR3. V usage is TRBV27 and J usage is TRBJ2-7, with a possible D match to TRBD2 (5 bases). Germline-derived CDR1 and CDR2 are MNHEY and SMNVEV (reference sequence). CDR3 length: 13 residues. In nucleotides, the CDR3 is TGCGCCAGCAGTTTAACTAGGATTGGCGAGCAGTACTTC. Its protein product is CASSLTRIGEQYF.

J is TRBJ1-2 and V is TRBV19; TRBD1 is a possible D gene (6 bases). The ends were cut back, 5 bases at V and 8 bases at J, with 24 bases in the middle. The germline gives CDR1 LNHDA, CDR2 SQIVND (reference sequence). This CDR3 is built from 16 residues. In DNA form, the CDR3 reads TGTGCCAGTAGTTCAACAGGGAGCGGAGGTCATTCAGGCTACACCTTC. Its protein product is CASSSTGSGGHSGYTF.

The V gene is TRBV5-1, the J gene TRBJ1-1, with D perhaps matching TRBD1 (5 bases). The CDR3 is 13 residues long. The V end was cut by 3 bases, the J end by 3 bases, with 9 bases between. From germline, CDR1 is SGHRS and CDR2 YFSETQ. The CDR3 nucleotides are TGCGCCAGCAGCTATACCAGGGACACTGAAGCTTTCTTT. Its translation is CASSYTRDTEAFF. The full variable domain, its missing parts supplied by reference TRBV5-1 and TRBJ1-1, is KAGVTQTPRYLIKTRGQQVTLSCSPISGHRSVSWYQQTPGQGLQFLFEYFSETQRNKGNFPGRFSGRQFSNSRSEMNVSTLELGDSALYLCASSYTRDTEAFFGQGTRLTVV.

The chain has TRBV9 and TRBJ2-1; the match to TRBD2 covers 12 bases. The CDR3 consists of 17 residues. Germline assignment: CDR1 SGDLS and CDR2 YYNGEE. With V trimmed by 1 base and J by 10 bases, 12 bases remained unmatched. Written as DNA, the CDR3 is TGTGCCAGCAGCGTATACCCCGGGCTAGCGGGAGGGCCGGAGCAGTTCTTC. Translating gives CASSVYPGLAGGPEQFF.

The chain joins TRBV19 to TRBJ1-5, with unresolved D. The CDR3 loop spans 16 amino acids. V was shortened by 5 bases and J by 6 bases, with 20 bases between the two germline ends. From germline, CDR1 is LNHDA and CDR2 SQIVND (reference sequence). The chain's CDR3 is CASSLHPSLLPQPQHF. In nucleotides, the CDR3 is TGTGCCAGTAGTTTGCACCCGTCCCTATTACCTCAGCCCCAGCATTTT.